These 29 T cell receptor beta chains share one sample of origin, sequenced in a study of blood T cell repertoires in COVID-19. Profiling relied on immunoSEQ multiplex PCR, and the TCRdb table lists in-frame clones only, not all of them. The sample contains 150,000 to 200,000 clones, over 70% of which appear only once. The sequenced sample consisted of peripheral blood. These receptors were obtained from a woman in her thirties or forties with COVID-19, enrolled during active disease.

The V and J genes are TRBV6-6 and TRBJ2-7; D may be TRBD2 (6 bases). Per germline, CDR1 MNHNY and CDR2 SVGAGI (reference sequence). Deletions cut 6 bases from V and 9 bases from J, with 24 bases between. The CDR3 is 15 residues long. CDR3 nucleotide sequence: TGTGCCAGCAGCCGCCCCCGGGACTCCCCAAACGGGCAGTACTTC. Translation: CASSRPRDSPNGQYF.

The V and J genes are TRBV5-1 and TRBJ2-1, with TRBD2 as a possible D gene (5 bases). Germline V gene lookup returns CDR1 SGHRS and CDR2 YFSETQ. V was pared by 4 bases and J by 8 bases, with 13 bases between. The CDR3 loop spans 13 amino acids. The CDR3 protein is CASSATRVDEQFF. The CDR3 bases are TGCGCCAGCAGCGCCACTAGGGTCGATGAGCAGTTCTTC.

This chain connects TRBV6-1 to TRBJ2-7, with TRBD1 matching 7 bases. CDR3 size: 14 residues. V was pared by 6 bases and J by 2 bases, with 7 bases of the junction left unmatched. Germline CDR1 is MNHNS and CDR2 is SASEGT. This chain's CDR3 is CASRPGTATYEQYF. DNA for the CDR3: TGTGCCAGCAGACCCGGGACAGCCACCTACGAGCAGTACTTC.

This chain uses TRBV27 with TRBJ1-5, with 10 bases aligning to TRBD1. Germline V gene data show CDR1 as MNHEY and CDR2 as SMNVEV (reference sequence). The CDR3 spans 15 residues. J gave up 0 bases and V 5 bases, and 1 base lay outside the gene matches. CDR3 DNA sequence: TGTGCCAGCAGTGACAGGGGGCTTAGCAATCAGCCCCAGCATTTT. It specifies CASSDRGLSNQPQHF.

The V and J genes are TRBV6-5 and TRBJ2-7; the D gene is possibly TRBD2 (5 bases). This CDR3 region has 12 residues. Germline assignment: CDR1 MNHEY and CDR2 SVGAGI. Trimming left V 2 bases short and J 6 bases short, with 8 bases between. CDR3 in DNA: TGTGCCAGCAGTTACGCGGCGGGCGAGCAGTACTTC. Protein sequence: CASSYAAGEQYF.

This clone was seen only once. The chain joins TRBV5-1 to TRBJ2-5; a weak D match, TRBD1 (5 bases). Germline-derived CDR1 and CDR2 are SGHRS and YFSETQ. The CDR3 runs to 12 residues. V lost 1 base, J lost 5 bases, and 6 bases lay in between. CDR3 sequence: CASSLKGETQYF. The CDR3 nucleotides are TGCGCCAGCAGCTTGAAGGGGGAGACCCAGTACTTC.

CDR3 residues: CASTYADQYKRGQGVEGYTF. CDR3 coding DNA: TGCGCCAGCACCTACGCCGACCAGTATAAGAGGGGACAGGGGGTCGAAGGCTACACCTTC. The rearrangement links TRBV5-1 to TRBJ1-2, with 11 bases matching TRBD1. This CDR3 comprises 20 residues. Trimming took 6 bases from V and 8 from J; bases not matched to a gene: 27. The germline V gene encodes CDR1 SGHRS and CDR2 YFSETQ.

The chain links TRBV11-3 to TRBJ1-1; tentative D call: TRBD1 (5 bases). Germline V CDR1 and CDR2: SGHNT, YENEEA. Trimming pared 6 bases from V and 5 bases from J, leaving 13 bases between. The CDR3 has 13 amino acids. The CDR3 spells CASSSSGWTEAFF. In DNA form, the CDR3 reads TGTGCCAGCAGTTCCTCAGGGTGGACTGAAGCTTTCTTT.

In its sample, this clone was seen once. This chain connects TRBV10-2 to TRBJ1-6; perhaps TRBD1 as D (6 bases). CDR1 is WSHSY and CDR2 is SAAADI in the germline V gene. Deletions cut 9 bases from V and 7 bases from J, with 19 bases between. The length of the CDR3 is 15 residues. CDR3 residues: CASATSGGRNSPLHF. DNA of the CDR3: TGCGCCAGTGCGACTTCGGGGGGCAGGAATTCACCCCTCCACTTT.

The rearrangement joins TRBV5-4 to TRBJ1-1; D possibly corresponds to TRBD1 (6 bases). Deletions cut 0 bases from V and 6 bases from J, with 12 bases between. The CDR3 length is 14 residues. Looked up from germline, CDR1 is SGHNT and CDR2 is YYREEE (reference sequence). CDR3 nucleotide sequence: TGTGCCAGCAGCTTGGAGGGGGGAGGGTCTGAAGCTTTCTTT. Amino acid sequence: CASSLEGGGSEAFF.

The rearrangement joins TRBV19 to TRBJ1-2; 7 positions match TRBD1. The CDR3 has 12 amino acids. The trim removed 4 bases at V and 8 bases at J, leaving 4 bases unmatched. CDR1 and CDR2 (germline): LNHDA, SQIVND (reference sequence). The CDR3 nucleotides read TGTGCCAGTAGTACAGGGGGTGGAGGCTACACCTTC. Protein: CASSTGGGGYTF.

This chain connects TRBV29-1 to TRBJ2-7, with D possibly TRBD2 on 5 matching bases. Trimming cost V 3 bases and J 9 bases, with 18 bases left between them. Germline CDR1 and CDR2: SQVTM and ANQGSEA. CDR3 size: 13 residues. CDR3 loop: CSVESQAGGGQYF. The CDR3 DNA is TGCAGCGTTGAGTCGCAGGCGGGTGGTGGGCAGTACTTC.

The chain couples TRBV11-2 to TRBJ1-2, with D perhaps matching TRBD1 (6 bases). Trimming cost V 1 base and J 8 bases, with 11 bases left between them. Germline CDR1 reads SGHAT; CDR2 reads FQNNGV. The CDR3 has 13 amino acids. The CDR3 DNA reads as TGTGCCAGCAGCTTAGCGGGACATATGGGCTACACCTTC. Protein: CASSLAGHMGYTF.

J is TRBJ2-2 and V is TRBV7-6; 7 bases are shared with TRBD2. Germline CDR1 and CDR2: SGHVS and FNYEAQ. V lost 4 bases to trimming and J lost 1 base; unmatched junction nucleotides: 6. CDR3 length: 16 amino acids. CDR3 region: CASSSPAGLNTGELFF. CDR3 in DNA: TGTGCCAGCAGCTCCCCAGCGGGGTTGAACACCGGGGAGCTGTTTTTT.

The chain links TRBV29-1 to TRBJ1-1; D is perhaps TRBD1 (6 bases). The CDR3 is 15 residues long. From germline, CDR1 is SQVTM and CDR2 ANQGSEA. The germline V and J ends were trimmed by 6 bases and 1 base, with 18 bases remaining between them. CDR3 nucleotides: TGCAGCGTCGCCGGGCAGACAGGAGCGAACACTGAAGCTTTCTTT. Protein sequence: CSVAGQTGANTEAFF. Full variable domain (missing parts from reference TRBV29-1 and TRBJ1-1): SAVISQKPSRDICQRGTSLTIQCQVDSQVTMMFWYRQQPGQSLTLIATANQGSEATYESGFVIDKFPISRPNLTFSTLTVSNMSPEDSSIYLCSVAGQTGANTEAFFGQGTRLTVV.

This clone was found a few times. V usage is TRBV28 and J usage is TRBJ1-2; 8 positions match TRBD1. The germline V gene has CDR1 MDHEN and CDR2 SYDVKM. The CDR3 is 14 residues long. V gave up 8 bases and J gave up 4 bases; unmatched junction bases: 9. This CDR3 is CASGRTGRFYGYTF. The DNA for the CDR3 is TGTGCCAGCGGTAGGACAGGGCGATTCTATGGCTACACCTTC.

V is TRBV27 and J is TRBJ2-7, with 8 nucleotides matching TRBD2. The CDR3 length is 15 residues. The V gene's germline CDR1 is MNHEY and CDR2 SMNVEV (reference sequence). The V gene end was trimmed by 6 bases and the J gene end by 0 bases; junction bases not matched to a gene: 7. DNA of the CDR3: TGTGCCAGCAGAACTTCCGGGACTAGCTCCTACGAGCAGTACTTC. It codes for CASRTSGTSSYEQYF.

This chain joins TRBV19 and TRBJ1-2; no clear D. CDR1 and CDR2 from the germline V gene are LNHDA and SQIVND (reference sequence). With 1 base removed from V and 8 bases from J, the gap between germline ends came to 17 bases. This CDR3 contains 15 residues. The CDR3: CASSIVRGRNGGYTF. The CDR3 nucleotides are TGTGCCAGTAGTATAGTCAGAGGGAGAAACGGCGGCTACACCTTC.

The chain carries TRBV19 and TRBJ2-1, with 10 nucleotides matching TRBD2. V lost 4 bases, J lost 2 bases, and 5 bases stayed unmatched. Germline V gene sequence: CDR1 LNHDA, CDR2 SQIVND (reference sequence). The CDR3 extends over 16 amino acids. The CDR3 coding sequence is TGTGCCAGTAGTACCTCCCTAGCGGGAGCCTACAATGAGCAGTTCTTC. This encodes CASSTSLAGAYNEQFF.

The chain has TRBV11-1 and TRBJ1-1; D may be TRBD1 (6 bases). Trimming cost V 4 bases and J 0 bases, with 12 bases left between them. Germline V gene sequence: CDR1 SGHAT, CDR2 FQDESV (reference sequence). This CDR3 contains 15 residues. In DNA form, the CDR3 reads TGTGCCAGCAGCTCAAACAGGGACCTGAACACTGAAGCTTTCTTT. Its protein product is CASSSNRDLNTEAFF.

This rearrangement joins TRBV29-1 to TRBJ2-1; D unresolved. The germline V gene has CDR1 SQVTM and CDR2 ANQGSEA. This CDR3 comprises 14 residues. Trimming stripped 4 bases from V and 0 bases from J, with 10 bases between. The CDR3 region is CSVVLQSSYNEQFF. The CDR3 nucleotides read TGCAGCGTTGTCCTACAGAGCTCCTACAATGAGCAGTTCTTC.

The chain is built from TRBV3-1 (or the pseudogene TRBV3-2) and TRBJ2-7; maybe TRBD1 (5 bases). Germline V gene sequence: CDR1 LGHDT, CDR2 YNNKEL (reference sequence). The CDR3 is 15 amino acids. Trimming removed 1 base at V and 4 bases at J, with 14 bases between. The CDR3 here is CASSQGVAQGYEQYF. The CDR3 nucleotides are TGTGCCAGCAGCCAAGGTGTAGCCCAGGGTTACGAGCAGTACTTC.

The V gene is TRBV5-1, the J gene TRBJ2-1; no firm D call. The germline V gene has CDR1 SGHRS and CDR2 YFSETQ. Trimming removed 5 bases at V and 4 bases at J, with 19 bases between. This CDR3 comprises 16 residues. The CDR3 nucleotides are TGCGCCAGCAGGACTGACTTAGGTCTACAATACAATGAGCAGTTCTTC. It specifies CASRTDLGLQYNEQFF.

The chain joins TRBV7-8 to TRBJ2-7; TRBD1 is a possible D gene (6 bases). The germline V and J ends were trimmed by 5 bases and 2 bases, with 13 bases remaining between them. CDR1 SGHVS and CDR2 FQNEAQ come from the germline V gene. The CDR3 is 14 amino acids. In DNA, the CDR3 is TGTGCCAGCAGCCCTCGGGACACCACCTACGAGCAGTACTTC. Amino acid sequence: CASSPRDTTYEQYF.

The chain carries TRBV19 and TRBJ1-2; a weak D match, TRBD1 (6 bases). Trimming left V 3 bases short and J 8 bases short, with 19 bases between. The CDR3 has 15 amino acids. Germline CDR1 reads LNHDA; CDR2 reads SQIVND (reference sequence). The DNA of the CDR3 is TGTGCCAGTAGTATTGTTCTGGACAGCACTATGGGCTACACCTTC. It translates to CASSIVLDSTMGYTF.

The chain links TRBV9 to TRBJ2-3; the match to TRBD2 covers 10 bases. Germline lookup yields CDR1 SGDLS and CDR2 YYNGEE. This CDR3 has 18 residues. Trimming took 3 bases from V and 0 from J; bases not matched to a gene: 10. CDR3 region: CASSALPAGGPSTDTQYF. The CDR3 coding sequence is TGTGCCAGCAGCGCTCTGCCAGCGGGGGGGCCGAGCACAGATACGCAGTATTTT.

The V and J genes are TRBV5-1 and TRBJ2-6; TRBD1 matches at 12 bases. Germline V gene lookup returns CDR1 SGHRS and CDR2 YFSETQ. The ends lost 3 bases at V and 2 bases at J; junction bases unmatched: 9. CDR3 length equals 19 residues. CDR3 DNA: TGCGCCAGCAGCTCCCCCGGGACAGGGGGCGCGCCTGGGGCCAACGTCCTGACTTTC. This gives the protein CASSSPGTGGAPGANVLTF.

This chain links TRBV11-3 with TRBJ2-2, with TRBD2 matching over 8 bases. The CDR3 totals 17 residues. Trimming cost V 2 bases and J 3 bases; bases outside gene matches: 8. Germline V lookup: CDR1 SGHNT, CDR2 YENEEA. The CDR3 protein is CASSLLGREGDTGELFF. In nucleotides, the CDR3 is TGTGCCAGCAGCTTACTGGGCCGGGAGGGGGACACCGGGGAGCTGTTTTTT.

The chain employs TRBV7-6 and TRBJ1-5; possibly TRBD1 for D (6 bases). V was trimmed by 5 bases and J by 4 bases, leaving 18 bases between them. The germline V gene has CDR1 SGHVS and CDR2 FNYEAQ. CDR3 length: 16 residues. The CDR3 DNA follows: TGTGCCAGCAGCCAGCACCTCGACAGGAAGAATCAGCCCCAGCATTTT. Protein: CASSQHLDRKNQPQHF.